Shown below are 25 T cell receptor beta chains from a single sample sequenced in a study of T cells in Graves' hyperthyroidism and ophthalmopathy. What was amplified from RNA transcripts were TCR beta CDR3 regions. HTBI primers were used for first-round RT-PCR of the TCR CDR3. TCRdb analysed the multiplex PCR reads with MiXCR anew, one entry per CDR3 protein. The top ten clones hold approximately 7.8% of a sample with under 350,000 distinct CDR3 sequences, less than 15% of them seen once. Sequencing was carried out using blood. The origin of the receptors is a woman aged 25 to 39 with Graves' hyperthyroidism that later progressed to Graves' ophthalmopathy.

The V gene is TRBV19, the J gene TRBJ2-5; no clear D. This CDR3 region has 17 residues. Germline-derived CDR1 and CDR2 are LNHDA and SQIVND (reference sequence). Trimming removed 3 bases from V and 1 base from J, with 18 bases in between. The CDR3 region is CASSMKETLKFQETQYF. The CDR3 nucleotides read TGTGCCAGTAGTATGAAGGAGACTCTAAAATTCCAAGAGACCCAGTACTTC.

This clonotype has a count of ten or more. The chain employs TRBV6-6 and TRBJ1-2; D gene unclear. CDR1 and CDR2 from the germline V gene are MNHNY and SVGAGI (reference sequence). V was clipped by 0 bases and J by 2 bases, with 7 bases between them. CDR3 length: 14 amino acids. The CDR3 sequence: CASSYSRGNYGYTF. The CDR3 nucleotides read TGTGCCAGCAGTTACTCGAGAGGCAACTATGGCTACACCTTC.

The gene calls are TRBV28 and TRBJ2-3; 13 nucleotides line up with TRBD2. This CDR3 region has 16 residues. V lost 4 bases and J lost 6; bases outside the gene matches: 7. Germline V CDR1 and CDR2: MDHEN, SYDVKM. CDR3 protein: CASSSGLAGLRDTQYF. The CDR3 bases are TGTGCCAGCAGTTCGGGACTAGCGGGACTTAGGGATACGCAGTATTTT.

This clonotype occurred many times. The chain carries TRBV12-3 or TRBV12-4 and TRBJ2-5, with no clear D. The CDR3 covers 15 residues. Trimming took 6 bases from V and 5 from J, leaving 19 bases between them. CDR3 nucleotide sequence: TGTGCCAGCAGCTTAAAGGTGACGGGTTGGGAGACCCAGTACTTC. Protein: CASSLKVTGWETQYF.

The genes are TRBV24-1 and TRBJ2-5; the D call may be TRBD1 or TRBD2 (5 bases each). The ends were cut back, 6 bases at V and 0 bases at J, with 13 bases in the middle. In germline, CDR1 is KGHDR, CDR2 SFDVKD. The CDR3 consists of 15 residues. DNA of the CDR3: TGTGCCACCAGTCCGGGACCGCGGTACCAAGAGACCCAGTACTTC. Amino acid sequence: CATSPGPRYQETQYF.

This rearrangement joins TRBV24-1 to TRBJ2-5; D not certain. There are 14 residues in the CDR3. Trimming removed 9 bases at V and 2 bases at J, with 15 bases between. CDR1 is KGHDR, CDR2 SFDVKD, per germline. The CDR3 protein is CATPSRYQQETQYF. CDR3 bases: TGTGCCACCCCCTCTCGGTACCAGCAAGAGACCCAGTACTTC.

This clonotype has at least ten counts. The gene calls are TRBV12-3 or TRBV12-4 and TRBJ2-7, with D unclear. Trimming took 1 base from V and 4 from J, leaving 11 bases between them. The CDR3 has 14 residues. CDR3 in DNA: TGTGCCAGCAGTTTAGGTGGGATTAGATACGAGCAGTACTTC. This encodes CASSLGGIRYEQYF.

This clonotype was recorded many times. The V gene is TRBV6-6, the J gene TRBJ1-1; D might be TRBD1 (5 bases). This CDR3 has 17 residues. Germline loops: CDR1 MNHNY, CDR2 SVGAGI (reference sequence). Trimming took off 2 bases at V and 0 bases at J, with 16 bases between the two ends. The CDR3 sequence is CASSYEGPYLLNTEAFF. CDR3 nucleotide sequence: TGTGCCAGCAGTTACGAGGGGCCCTACCTTCTGAACACTGAAGCTTTCTTT.

Concerning this clonotype: A much larger clone lies one base from this, so it may be a read error. The rearrangement uses TRBV12-3 or TRBV12-4 and TRBJ1-6; maybe TRBD1 (5 bases). The CDR3 contains 14 residues. V lost 5 bases, J lost 11 bases, and 16 bases lay in between. Here the CDR3 reads CASSLTGLRAPLHF. In DNA, the CDR3 is TGTGCCAGCAGTCTGACGGGACTCCGCGCACCCCTCCACTTT.

The sample holds many counts of this clonotype. This chain links TRBV7-2 with TRBJ1-1; D may be TRBD1 (5 bases). Germline CDR1 is SGHTA and CDR2 is FQGNSA. The V and J ends lost 5 bases and 6 bases respectively, with 13 bases between them. The CDR3 consists of 13 residues. The CDR3: CASSPPGRAEAFF. The CDR3 coding sequence is TGTGCCAGCAGCCCCCCGGGGCGAGCTGAAGCTTTCTTT.

This clonotype was seen a handful of times. The chain carries TRBV5-1 and TRBJ2-3; possibly TRBD2 for D (6 bases). CDR1 SGHRS and CDR2 YFSETQ come from the germline V gene. This CDR3 has 17 residues. Trimming removed 5 bases from V and 0 bases from J, with 19 bases in between. The CDR3, as DNA: TGCGCCAGCAGGAAAAGGGACTTGATCTATAGCACAGATACGCAGTATTTT. Translated: CASRKRDLIYSTDTQYF.

The chain employs TRBV28 and TRBJ2-2; D ambiguous. V was shortened by 3 bases and J by 7 bases, with 3 bases between the two germline ends. CDR1 is MDHEN, CDR2 SYDVKM, per germline. This CDR3 is 11 amino acids long. Written as DNA, the CDR3 is TGTGCCAGCAGTTTGTTCGGGGAGCTGTTTTTT. The encoded protein is CASSLFGELFF.

This clonotype showed up many times. CDR3 loop: CASSLPGGRPTEAFF. Here the CDR3 DNA reads TGTGCCAGCAGCCTGCCTGGAGGGAGGCCCACTGAAGCTTTCTTT. V gene TRBV7-2 combines with J gene TRBJ1-1, with D unresolved. Deletions cut 5 bases from V and 4 bases from J, with 17 bases between. The CDR3 consists of 15 residues. The germline CDR1 and CDR2 sequences are SGHTA and FQGNSA.

This clonotype has a count of ten or more. This chain joins TRBV20-1 and TRBJ2-1; unclear D gene. V gave up 0 bases and J gave up 0 bases, with 9 bases separating them. This CDR3 region has 15 residues. Germline assignment: CDR1 DFQATT and CDR2 SNEGSKA (reference sequence). Written as DNA, the CDR3 is TGCAGTGCTAGAGATATGGGTGTCTCCTACAATGAGCAGTTCTTC. This gives the protein CSARDMGVSYNEQFF.

This clonotype showed up many times. A much larger clone differs from this one at a single base, so this may be a read error. The CDR3 protein is CASSGDSLNTKAFF. The CDR3 coding sequence is TGTGCCAGCTCTGGGGACAGTCTGAACACTAAAGCTTTCTTT. This chain joins TRBV18 and TRBJ1-1; TRBD1 matches 7 bases. The CDR3 runs 14 residues. CDR1 and CDR2 (germline): KGHSH, LQKENI.

This clonotype has a count of ten or more. This chain connects TRBV12-3 or TRBV12-4 to TRBJ1-1; no definite D call. V lost 2 bases and J 0 bases, leaving 16 bases between the germline ends. This CDR3 is 17 amino acids long. In DNA form, the CDR3 reads TGTGCCAGCAGTTTAATTCCCTTTGAGGATTTGAACACTGAAGCTTTCTTT. This codes for CASSLIPFEDLNTEAFF.

Regarding this clonotype: A much larger clone differs from this one at a single base, so this may be a read error. The rearrangement uses TRBV12-3 or TRBV12-4 and TRBJ2-3; 13 bases match TRBD2. Germline trimming cut 8 bases from V and 6 bases from J; bases unmatched to any gene: 11. CDR3 length: 16 residues. The CDR3 is CASGPGLAGTGDTQYF. CDR3 coding DNA: TGTGCCAGCGGCCCGGGACTAGCGGGAACGGGGGATACGCAGTATTTT.

This clonotype has ten or more counts. The genes are TRBV4-1 and TRBJ2-2; 9 nucleotides line up with TRBD2. The CDR3 consists of 17 residues. Germline V gene sequence: CDR1 MGHRA, CDR2 YSYEKL. Germline trimming cut 1 base from V and 2 bases from J; bases unmatched to any gene: 5. The chain's CDR3 is CASSQARLADNTGELFF. CDR3 nucleotide sequence: TGCGCCAGCAGCCAAGCTCGACTAGCGGACAACACCGGGGAGCTGTTTTTT.

In this sample, this clonotype turned up many times. This chain uses TRBV3-1 with TRBJ2-1; TRBD1 matches at 7 bases. This CDR3 has 15 amino acids. V shed 4 bases and J 6 bases; nucleotides not matched to a gene: 9. The germline CDR1 and CDR2 sequences are LGHDT and YNNKEL (reference sequence). DNA of the CDR3: TGTGCCAGCAGCCCCCGGGACAGCCAATTCAATGAGCAGTTCTTC. Amino acids: CASSPRDSQFNEQFF.

This clonotype was counted at least ten times. This sequence joins TRBV7-9 and TRBJ2-7; no firm D call. Germline loops: CDR1 SEHNR, CDR2 FQNEAQ (reference sequence). The CDR3 covers 15 residues. V was pared by 4 bases and J by 2 bases, with 15 bases between. This CDR3 reads CASSSPWGEPYEQYF. In DNA form, the CDR3 reads TGTGCCAGCAGCTCGCCCTGGGGTGAGCCCTACGAGCAGTACTTC.

This clonotype was seen many times. The chain is built from TRBV3-1 and TRBJ2-3; D is unresolved. The CDR3 loop spans 11 amino acids. CDR1 LGHDT and CDR2 YNNKEL come from the germline V gene (reference sequence). The V and J ends lost 3 bases and 6 bases respectively, with 4 bases between them. The CDR3 loop reads CASSQRDTQYF. In DNA form, the CDR3 reads TGTGCCAGCAGCCAGCGGGATACGCAGTATTTT.

This clonotype was detected ten times or more. The V call is TRBV7-2, the J call TRBJ2-1; 15 bases are shared with TRBD2. The V gene end was trimmed by 5 bases and the J gene end by 4 bases; junction bases not matched to a gene: 0. Germline assignment: CDR1 SGHTA and CDR2 FQGNSA. The CDR3 loop spans 15 amino acids. CDR3 sequence (DNA): TGTGCCAGCAGCGGACTAGCGGGAGGGTACAATGAGCAGTTCTTC. It is translated as CASSGLAGGYNEQFF.

This clonotype was counted at least ten times. The rearrangement joins TRBV7-2 to TRBJ2-3; D tentatively fits TRBD1 or TRBD2 (5 bases each). Germline loops: CDR1 SGHTA, CDR2 FQGNSA. V was cut by 0 bases and J by 4 bases, with 5 bases left in between. The CDR3 sequence is 13 residues long. The CDR3 sequence is CASSLAGADTQYF. The CDR3 nucleotides are TGTGCCAGCAGCTTAGCGGGGGCAGATACGCAGTATTTT.

This clonotype was counted at least ten times. The V gene is TRBV12-3 or TRBV12-4, the J gene TRBJ1-2, with 7 bases identical to TRBD1. The CDR3 extends over 15 amino acids. Trimming at V came to 4 bases and at J to 4 bases, leaving 9 bases not matched to a gene. The CDR3 region has the DNA TGTGCCAGCAGTTATTTATCCGGGACAGCCTATGGCTACACCTTC. Amino acids: CASSYLSGTAYGYTF.

At least ten counts were recorded for this clonotype. The J gene is TRBJ1-4, the V gene TRBV6-1; D gene uncertain. The V and J ends lost 7 bases and 3 bases respectively, with 6 bases between them. Germline-derived CDR1 and CDR2 are MNHNS and SASEGT. The CDR3 extends over 12 amino acids. The DNA for the CDR3 is TGTGCCAGCATGAGTCCTAATGAAAAACTGTTTTTT. Encoded protein: CASMSPNEKLFF.